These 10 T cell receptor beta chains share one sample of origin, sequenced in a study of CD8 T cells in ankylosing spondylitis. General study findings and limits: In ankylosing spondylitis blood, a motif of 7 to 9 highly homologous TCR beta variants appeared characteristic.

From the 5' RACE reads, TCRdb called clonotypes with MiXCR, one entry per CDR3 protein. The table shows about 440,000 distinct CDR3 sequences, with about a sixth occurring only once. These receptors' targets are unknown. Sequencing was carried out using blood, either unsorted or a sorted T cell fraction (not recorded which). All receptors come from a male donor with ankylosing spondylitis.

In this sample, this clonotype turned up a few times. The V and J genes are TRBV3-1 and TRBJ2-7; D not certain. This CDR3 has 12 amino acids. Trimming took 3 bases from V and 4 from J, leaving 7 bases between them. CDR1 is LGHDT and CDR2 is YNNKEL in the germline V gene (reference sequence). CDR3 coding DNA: TGTGCCAGCAGCCAGCGGTCGTACGAGCAGTACTTC. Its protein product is CASSQRSYEQYF.

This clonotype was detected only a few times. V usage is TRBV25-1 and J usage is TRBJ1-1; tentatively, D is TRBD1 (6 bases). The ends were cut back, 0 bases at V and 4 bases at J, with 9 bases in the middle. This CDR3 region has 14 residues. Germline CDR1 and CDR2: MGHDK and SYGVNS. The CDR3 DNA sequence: TGTGCCAGCAGTGAATATGGGGGCACCACTGAAGCTTTCTTT. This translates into CASSEYGGTTEAFF.

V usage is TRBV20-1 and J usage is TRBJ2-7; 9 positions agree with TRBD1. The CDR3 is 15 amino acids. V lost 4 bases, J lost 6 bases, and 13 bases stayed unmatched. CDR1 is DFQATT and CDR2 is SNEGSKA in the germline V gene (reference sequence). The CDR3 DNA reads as TGCAGTGCTAAACGGACAGGGGAACCCAGAGGCGAGCAGTACTTC. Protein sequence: CSAKRTGEPRGEQYF.

The CDR3: CAISQGSFGYTF. CDR3 in DNA: TGTGCCATCAGTCAGGGGAGCTTTGGCTACACCTTC. The chain is built from TRBV10-3 and TRBJ1-2; D perhaps matches TRBD1 (6 bases). CDR1 and CDR2 from the germline V gene are ENHRY and SYGVKD. CDR3 size: 12 residues. V dropped 5 bases and J dropped 7 bases, with 11 bases sitting between them.

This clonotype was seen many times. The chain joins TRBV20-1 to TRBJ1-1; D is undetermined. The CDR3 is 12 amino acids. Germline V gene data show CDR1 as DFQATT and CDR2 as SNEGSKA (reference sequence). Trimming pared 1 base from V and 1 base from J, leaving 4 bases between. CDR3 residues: CSARGGNTEAFF. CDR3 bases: TGCAGTGCTAGAGGGGGGAACACTGAAGCTTTCTTT.

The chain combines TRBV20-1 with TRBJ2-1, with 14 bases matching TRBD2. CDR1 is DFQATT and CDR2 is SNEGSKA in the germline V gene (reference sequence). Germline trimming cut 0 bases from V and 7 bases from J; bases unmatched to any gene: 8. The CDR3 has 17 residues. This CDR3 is CSARDVVRTSGRNEQFF. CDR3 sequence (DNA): TGCAGTGCTAGAGATGTGGTAAGGACTAGCGGGAGGAATGAGCAGTTCTTC.

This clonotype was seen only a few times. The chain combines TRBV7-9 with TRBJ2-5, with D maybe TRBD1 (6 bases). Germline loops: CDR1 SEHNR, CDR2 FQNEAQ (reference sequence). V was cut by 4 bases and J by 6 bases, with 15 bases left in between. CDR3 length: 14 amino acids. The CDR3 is CASSSLNREKTQYF. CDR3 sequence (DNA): TGTGCCAGCAGCTCCCTCAACAGGGAGAAGACCCAGTACTTC.

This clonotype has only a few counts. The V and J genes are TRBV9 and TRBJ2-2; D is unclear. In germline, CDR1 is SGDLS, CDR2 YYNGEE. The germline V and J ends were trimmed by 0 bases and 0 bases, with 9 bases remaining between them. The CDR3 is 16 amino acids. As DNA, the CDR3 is TGTGCCAGCAGCGTAGCCCTCGGTGCGAACACCGGGGAGCTGTTTTTT. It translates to CASSVALGANTGELFF. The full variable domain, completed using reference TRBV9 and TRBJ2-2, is DSGVTQTPKHLITATGQRVTLRCSPRSGDLSVYWYQQSLDQGLQFLIQYYNGEERAKGNILERFSAQQFPDLHSELNLSSLELGDSALYFCASSVALGANTGELFFGEGSRLTVL.

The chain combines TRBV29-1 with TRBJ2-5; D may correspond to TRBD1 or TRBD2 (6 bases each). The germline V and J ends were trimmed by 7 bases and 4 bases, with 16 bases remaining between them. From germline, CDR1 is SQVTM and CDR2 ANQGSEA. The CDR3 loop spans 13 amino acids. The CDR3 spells CSGARGGPETQYF. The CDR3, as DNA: TGCAGCGGCGCCCGTGGGGGGCCAGAGACCCAGTACTTC.

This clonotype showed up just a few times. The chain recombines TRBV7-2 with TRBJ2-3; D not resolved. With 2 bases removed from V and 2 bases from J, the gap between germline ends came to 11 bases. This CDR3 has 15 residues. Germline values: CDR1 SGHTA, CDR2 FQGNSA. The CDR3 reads CASSLRVSNTDTQYF. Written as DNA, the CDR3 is TGTGCCAGCAGCTTAAGGGTATCTAACACAGATACGCAGTATTTT.